What follows is one TCR beta chain and its context. Its antigen is not identified. This entry comes from a study of cytomegalovirus exposure and HLA in healthy donors. Findings of the study overall: While the bulk of TCR sequences proved rare, some public TCRs turned up in many donors. TCR clusters originating in the first cohort tended to co-occur in the 110 or so validation repertoires, according to a later analysis.

The donors were part of the validation cohort, which consisted of more than 90 subjects and was separate from the first cohort of around 620 subjects. Libraries were prepared by immunoSEQ multiplex PCR; TCRdb keeps only in-frame clonotypes and omits some of them. The repertoire includes about 48,000 clones, approximately 88% of them detected once, and 6% to 8% sits in the top ten. The origin of this receptor is a young woman in good health and CMV-seronegative. The specimen was PBMCs.

The CDR3 protein is CASSLGGLAGSYNEQFF. The CDR3 DNA is TGCGCCAGCAGCTTGGGAGGACTAGCGGGGTCCTACAATGAGCAGTTCTTC. V is TRBV5-1 and J is TRBJ2-1; 12 nucleotides match TRBD2. V dropped 0 bases and J dropped 1; count of bases not matched to a gene: 2. This CDR3 spans 17 amino acids. The V gene's germline CDR1 is SGHRS and CDR2 YFSETQ.